The 25 T cell receptor beta chains listed next were all sequenced from one sample in a study of blood T cell repertoires in COVID-19. Assay used: immunoSEQ multiplex PCR; TCRdb lists only in-frame clones, some missing. The sample lists a few hundred thousand clones; 83% were seen once. The sample was PBMCs or T cells enriched from blood (not recorded which). The receptor source for this set is a woman aged 45-65 years who had recovered from COVID-19.

The chain combines TRBV12-3 or TRBV12-4 with TRBJ2-3; 9 bases fit TRBD2. J was trimmed by 5 bases and V by 6 bases; bases with no gene match: 3. The CDR3 has 13 amino acids. The CDR3 coding sequence is TGTGCCAGCAGGAGGACTAGCGAAGATACGCAGTATTTT. Its protein product is CASRRTSEDTQYF.

The chain couples TRBV18 to TRBJ2-7; TRBD2 might be the D (5 bases). This CDR3 spans 14 amino acids. V was trimmed by 3 bases and J by 0 bases, leaving 9 bases between them. Germline lookup yields CDR1 KGHSH and CDR2 LQKENI. Here the CDR3 DNA reads TGTGCCAGCTCACCGACGGGAAACTCCTACGAGCAGTACTTC. This translates into CASSPTGNSYEQYF. Full variable domain (missing parts from reference TRBV18 and TRBJ2-7): NAGVMQNPRHLVRRRGQEARLRCSPMKGHSHVYWYRQLPEEGLKFMVYLQKENIIDESGMPKERFSAEFPKEGPSILRIQQVVRGDSAAYFCASSPTGNSYEQYFGPGTRLTVT.

The J gene is TRBJ1-2, the V gene TRBV15, with 7 bases that match TRBD1. The V gene's germline CDR1 is LNHNV and CDR2 YYDKDF (reference sequence). The V segment lost 0 bases and the J segment 8 bases; nucleotides outside the gene matches: 12. This CDR3 is 16 amino acids long. The CDR3 DNA follows: TGTGCCACCAGCAGAGATCTCACAGGGGCCGTGGGGGGCTACACCTTC. This encodes CATSRDLTGAVGGYTF. The full variable domain, its missing parts supplied by reference TRBV15 and TRBJ1-2, is DAMVIQNPRYQVTQFGKPVTLSCSQTLNHNVMYWYQQKSSQAPKLLFHYYDKDFNNEADTPDNFQSRRPNTSFCFLDIRSPGLGDTAMYLCATSRDLTGAVGGYTFGSGTRLTVV.

V is TRBV7-9 and J is TRBJ2-4, with TRBD1 matching over 7 bases. The germline CDR1 and CDR2 sequences are SEHNR and FQNEAQ (reference sequence). CDR3 length equals 14 residues. Germline trimming cut 3 bases from V and 4 bases from J; bases unmatched to any gene: 3. CDR3 bases: TGTGCCAGCAGCTTGCTGACAGGGAAAAACATTCAGTACTTC. It is translated as CASSLLTGKNIQYF.

This clone was counted a single time. The CDR3 sequence: CASSLAELGGPNEKLFF. In nucleotides, the CDR3 is TGTGCCAGCAGCTTAGCGGAGCTAGGGGGACCTAATGAAAAACTGTTTTTT. The chain is built from TRBV7-8 and TRBJ1-4; the D gene is possibly TRBD1 (6 bases). V lost 0 bases to trimming and J lost 3 bases, with 14 bases between them. In germline, CDR1 is SGHVS, CDR2 FQNEAQ. There are 17 residues in the CDR3.

The gene calls are TRBV30 and TRBJ1-1, with 7 bases identical to TRBD1. Germline-derived CDR1 and CDR2 are GTSNPN and SVGIG (reference sequence). CDR3 length: 14 amino acids. V was clipped by 2 bases and J by 3 bases; unmatched bases: 6. The CDR3, as DNA: TGTGCCTGGAGTCACAGGGGCGGCGACACTGAAGCTTTCTTT. This sequence encodes CAWSHRGGDTEAFF.

The rearrangement uses TRBV18 and TRBJ2-1; 9 bases align to TRBD2. The CDR3 is 13 residues long. V lost 6 bases, J lost 10 bases, and 7 bases stayed unmatched. Germline V CDR1 and CDR2: KGHSH, LQKENI. This CDR3 reads CASSLAGTGEQFF. The DNA of the CDR3 is TGTGCCAGCTCGCTAGCGGGAACAGGCGAGCAGTTCTTC.

The chain recombines TRBV5-6 with TRBJ1-2; 7 nucleotides agree with TRBD1. Losses at the gene ends were 5 bases for V and 4 bases for J; bases not matched to a gene: 8. Looked up from germline, CDR1 is SGHDT and CDR2 is YYEEEE. The CDR3 has 14 amino acids. CDR3 region: CASSSGTDLYGYTF. CDR3 bases: TGTGCCAGCAGTTCCGGGACAGATCTCTATGGCTACACCTTC.

This sequence joins TRBV19 and TRBJ2-1; a weak D match, TRBD1 (6 bases). Deletions cut 3 bases from V and 9 bases from J, with 15 bases between. In germline, CDR1 is LNHDA, CDR2 SQIVND (reference sequence). The CDR3 has 14 residues. The CDR3 loop is CASSMTQGKSEQFF. The CDR3, as DNA: TGTGCCAGTAGTATGACCCAGGGGAAGAGTGAGCAGTTCTTC.

The chain links TRBV5-6 to TRBJ1-5; a weak D match, TRBD1 (5 bases). The V and J ends lost 1 base and 3 bases respectively, with 20 bases between them. The CDR3 length is 18 residues. CDR1 and CDR2 (germline): SGHDT, YYEEEE. As DNA, the CDR3 is TGTGCCAGCAGCTTGTATTTCTCGCGGGGACCATCCAATCAGCCCCAGCATTTT. Amino acid sequence: CASSLYFSRGPSNQPQHF.

This clone was observed a few times. The CDR3 reads CASSHPGNTEAFF. The CDR3 coding sequence is TGTGCCAGCAGCCACCCGGGGAACACTGAAGCTTTCTTT. The V gene is TRBV4-2, the J gene TRBJ1-1; D remains ambiguous. The CDR3 has 13 residues. Trimming cost V 3 bases and J 1 base, with 6 bases left between them. Germline V CDR1 and CDR2: LGHNA, YNFKEQ.

V usage is TRBV10-3 and J usage is TRBJ1-2; possibly TRBD1 for D (6 bases). Trimming cost V 2 bases and J 8 bases, with 12 bases left between them. The CDR3 loop spans 13 amino acids. Looked up from germline, CDR1 is ENHRY and CDR2 is SYGVKD. The CDR3 reads CAISENRERGYTF. CDR3 in DNA: TGTGCCATCAGTGAGAACAGGGAGAGAGGCTACACCTTC.

The gene calls are TRBV7-9 and TRBJ1-4; D unresolved. Trimming cost V 3 bases and J 8 bases, with 13 bases left between them. The CDR3 is 14 amino acids. Germline loops: CDR1 SEHNR, CDR2 FQNEAQ (reference sequence). CDR3 nucleotides: TGTGCCAGCAGCTTGACATCGACGGGGGAAAAACTGTTTTTT. Translation gives CASSLTSTGEKLFF. Using reference TRBV7-9 and TRBJ1-4 for the parts outside the CDR3, the full variable domain is DTGVSQNPRHKITKRGQNVTFRCDPISEHNRLYWYRQTLGQGPEFLTYFQNEAQLEKSRLLSDRFSAERPKGSFSTLEIQRTEQGDSAMYLCASSLTSTGEKLFFGSGTQLSVL.

The rearrangement links TRBV5-1 to TRBJ2-3; D call uncertain. Germline CDR1 is SGHRS and CDR2 is YFSETQ. V shed 0 bases and J shed 0 bases, with 11 bases lying between them. The CDR3 runs 16 residues. The chain's CDR3 is CASSLVPTTSTDTQYF. The CDR3 DNA is TGCGCCAGCAGCTTGGTGCCAACCACTAGCACAGATACGCAGTATTTT.

The chain carries TRBV9 and TRBJ1-5; a weak D match, TRBD1 (6 bases). The CDR3 covers 14 residues. V gave up 4 bases and J gave up 8 bases, with 16 bases separating them. Germline values: CDR1 SGDLS, CDR2 YYNGEE. The CDR3 DNA sequence: TGTGCCAGCAGCACAGGGTCCGCGGGTGAGCCCCAGCATTTT. Its translation is CASSTGSAGEPQHF.

The chain combines TRBV4-3 with TRBJ2-7; tentative D call: TRBD1 (5 bases). CDR1 is LGHNA, CDR2 YSLEER, per germline. Trimming left V 3 bases short and J 3 bases short, with 9 bases between. The CDR3 has 13 amino acids. The CDR3 loop reads CASSQGRFYEQYF. As DNA, the CDR3 is TGCGCCAGCAGCCAGGGGCGGTTCTACGAGCAGTACTTC.

In this sample, this clone turned up once. J is TRBJ2-5 and V is TRBV11-3; no firm D call. Germline assignment: CDR1 SGHNT and CDR2 YENEEA. The CDR3 spans 13 residues. V shed 6 bases and J shed 1 base, with 9 bases lying between them. The CDR3 sequence is CASRLPPQETQYF. The CDR3 nucleotides are TGTGCCAGCAGGCTACCACCCCAAGAGACCCAGTACTTC.

J is TRBJ1-1 and V is TRBV24-1; 10 bases line up with TRBD1. The CDR3 covers 17 residues. Trimming at V came to 3 bases and at J to 5 bases, leaving 11 bases not matched to a gene. Germline V gene sequence: CDR1 KGHDR, CDR2 SFDVKD. DNA of the CDR3: TGTGCCACCAGTGATCTGCAGGGACAGGGGAAAAGAACTGAAGCTTTCTTT. It specifies CATSDLQGQGKRTEAFF.

The rearrangement joins TRBV6-2 or TRBV6-3 to TRBJ2-1; 11 bases are shared with TRBD2. CDR1 MNHEY and CDR2 SVGEGT come from the germline V gene. The length of the CDR3 is 16 residues. The J segment lost 7 bases and the V segment lost 4 bases, leaving 9 bases of the junction unmatched. CDR3: CASSSPTSGRKNEQFF. The DNA of the CDR3 is TGTGCCAGCAGTTCCCCAACTAGCGGGAGAAAGAATGAGCAGTTCTTC.

The chain links TRBV2 to TRBJ2-1, with D possibly being TRBD2 (6 bases). Trimming removed 1 base at V and 6 bases at J, with 13 bases between. In germline, CDR1 is SNHLY, CDR2 FYNNEI. This CDR3 region has 15 residues. This CDR3 is CASSEGNWRANEQFF. In DNA form, the CDR3 reads TGTGCCAGCAGTGAAGGGAATTGGAGGGCCAATGAGCAGTTCTTC. Combining the CDR3 with reference TRBV2 and TRBJ2-1 gives the whole variable domain EPEVTQTPSHQVTQMGQEVILRCVPISNHLYFYWYRQILGQKVEFLVSFYNNEISEKSEIFDDQFSVERPDGSNFTLKIRSTKLEDSAMYFCASSEGNWRANEQFFGPGTRLTVL.

The count of this clone is one. The chain uses TRBV21-1 and TRBJ2-3; the table's D call TRBD1 went unverified against the DNA. TRBV21-1 has pseudogene status. The length of the CDR3 is 16 residues. The CDR3 DNA is TGTGCCAGCAGCAATCTAACAGGCAAACACACAGATACGCAGTATTTT. Translating it yields CASSNLTGKHTDTQYF.

The V call is TRBV7-9, the J call TRBJ2-1, with 8 bases fitting TRBD2. V trimming: 1 base; J trimming: 7 bases; junction bases outside the gene matches: 9. Germline CDR1 reads SEHNR; CDR2 reads FQNEAQ (reference sequence). This CDR3 is 16 amino acids long. In DNA, the CDR3 is TGTGCCAGCAGCTTAGGCATAGCGGGAAAGCTAAATGAGCAGTTCTTC. It yields the protein CASSLGIAGKLNEQFF.

This chain connects TRBV4-3 to TRBJ2-2; unclear D gene. The CDR3 sequence is 16 residues long. The ends were cut back, 4 bases at V and 0 bases at J, with 12 bases in the middle. CDR1 and CDR2 (germline): LGHNA, YSLEER. The CDR3 region has the DNA TGCGCCAGCAGCCCCCGAGACTTGCCGAACACCGGGGAGCTGTTTTTT. Amino acid sequence: CASSPRDLPNTGELFF.

This clone was recorded a few times. The chain has TRBV5-1 and TRBJ1-3; possible D gene TRBD1, 5 bases. The germline V and J ends were trimmed by 4 bases and 4 bases, with 18 bases remaining between them. The CDR3 consists of 16 residues. Germline CDR1 reads SGHRS; CDR2 reads YFSETQ. CDR3 bases: TGCGCCAGCAGCCCAAGGGTAGGGGCGCTCGGAAACACCATATATTTT. It translates to CASSPRVGALGNTIYF.

The chain uses TRBV5-6 and TRBJ2-7; 7 nucleotides align to TRBD1. V lost 2 bases to trimming and J lost 4 bases; unmatched junction nucleotides: 6. Germline loops: CDR1 SGHDT, CDR2 YYEEEE. This CDR3 has 14 residues. CDR3 in amino acids: CASSLGRGRYEQYF. CDR3 nucleotide sequence: TGTGCCAGCAGCTTAGGAAGGGGGCGGTACGAGCAGTACTTC.